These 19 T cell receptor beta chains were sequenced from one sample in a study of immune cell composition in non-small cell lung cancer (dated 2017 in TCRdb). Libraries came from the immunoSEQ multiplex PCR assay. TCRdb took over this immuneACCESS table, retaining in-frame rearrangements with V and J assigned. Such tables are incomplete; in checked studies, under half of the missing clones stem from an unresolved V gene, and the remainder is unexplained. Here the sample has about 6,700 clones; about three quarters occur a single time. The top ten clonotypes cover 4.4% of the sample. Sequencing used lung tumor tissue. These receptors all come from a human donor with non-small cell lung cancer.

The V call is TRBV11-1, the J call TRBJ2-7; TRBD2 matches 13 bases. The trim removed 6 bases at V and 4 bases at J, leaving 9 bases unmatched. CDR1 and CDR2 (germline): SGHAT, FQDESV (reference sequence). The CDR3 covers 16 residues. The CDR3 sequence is CASSLSGTSGVYEQYF. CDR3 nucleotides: TGTGCCAGCAGTTTGTCCGGGACTAGCGGGGTATACGAGCAGTACTTC.

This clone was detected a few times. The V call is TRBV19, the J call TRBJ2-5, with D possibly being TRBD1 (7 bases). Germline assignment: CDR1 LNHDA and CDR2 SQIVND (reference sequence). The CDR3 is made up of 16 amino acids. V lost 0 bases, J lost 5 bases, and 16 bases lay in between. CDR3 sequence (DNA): TGTGCCAGTAGTATAGATCTACAGACAGGGAGGGAGACCCAGTACTTC. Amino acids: CASSIDLQTGRETQYF.

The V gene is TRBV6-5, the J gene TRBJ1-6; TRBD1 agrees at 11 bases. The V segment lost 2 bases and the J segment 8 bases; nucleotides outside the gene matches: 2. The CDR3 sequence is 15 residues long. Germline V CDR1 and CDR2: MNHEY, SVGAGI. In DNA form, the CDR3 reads TGTGCCAGCAGTTACGGGACAGGGGGGGATTCACCCCTCCACTTT. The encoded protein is CASSYGTGGDSPLHF.

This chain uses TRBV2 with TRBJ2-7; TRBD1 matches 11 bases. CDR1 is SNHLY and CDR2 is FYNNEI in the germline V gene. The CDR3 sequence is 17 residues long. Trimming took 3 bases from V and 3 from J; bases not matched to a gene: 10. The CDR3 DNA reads TGTGCCAGCAGTGATATACCGGGACAGGGGGGTCACTACGAGCAGTACTTC. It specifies CASSDIPGQGGHYEQYF.

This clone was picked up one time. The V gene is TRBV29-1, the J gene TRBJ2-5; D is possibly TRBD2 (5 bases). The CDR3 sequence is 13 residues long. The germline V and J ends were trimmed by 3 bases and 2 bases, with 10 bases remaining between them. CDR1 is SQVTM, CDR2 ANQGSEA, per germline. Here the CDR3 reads CSVEITRQETQYF. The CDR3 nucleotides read TGCAGCGTTGAGATTACTAGGCAAGAGACCCAGTACTTC.

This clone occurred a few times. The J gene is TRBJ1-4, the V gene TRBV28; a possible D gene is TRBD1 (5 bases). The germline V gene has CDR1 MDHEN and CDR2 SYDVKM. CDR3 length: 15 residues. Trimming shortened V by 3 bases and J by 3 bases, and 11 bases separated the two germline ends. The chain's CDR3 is CASSFGDRSNEKLFF. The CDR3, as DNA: TGTGCCAGCAGTTTCGGCGACAGATCTAATGAAAAACTGTTTTTT. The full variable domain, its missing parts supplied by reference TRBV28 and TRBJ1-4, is DVKVTQSSRYLVKRTGEKVFLECVQDMDHENMFWYRQDPGLGLRLIYFSYDVKMKEKGDIPEGYSVSREKKERFSLILESASTNQTSMYLCASSFGDRSNEKLFFGSGTQLSVL.

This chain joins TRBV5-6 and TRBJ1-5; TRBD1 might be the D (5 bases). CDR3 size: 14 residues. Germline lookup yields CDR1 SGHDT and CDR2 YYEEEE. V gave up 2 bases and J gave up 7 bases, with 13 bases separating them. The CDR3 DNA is TGTGCCAGCAGCTTTGGGGCCTTAAGACAGCCCCAGCATTTT. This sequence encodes CASSFGALRQPQHF. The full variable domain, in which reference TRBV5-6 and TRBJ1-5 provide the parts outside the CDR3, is DAGVTQSPTHLIKTRGQQVTLRCSPKSGHDTVSWYQQALGQGPQFIFQYYEEEERQRGNFPDRFSGHQFPNYSSELNVNALLLGDSALYLCASSFGALRQPQHFGDGTRLSIL.

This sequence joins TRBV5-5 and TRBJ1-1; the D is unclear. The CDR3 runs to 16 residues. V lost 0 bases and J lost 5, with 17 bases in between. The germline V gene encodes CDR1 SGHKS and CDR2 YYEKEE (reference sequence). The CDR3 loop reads CASSLASGGLRTEAFF. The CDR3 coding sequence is TGTGCCAGCAGCTTGGCGTCAGGTGGGCTCCGAACTGAAGCTTTCTTT.

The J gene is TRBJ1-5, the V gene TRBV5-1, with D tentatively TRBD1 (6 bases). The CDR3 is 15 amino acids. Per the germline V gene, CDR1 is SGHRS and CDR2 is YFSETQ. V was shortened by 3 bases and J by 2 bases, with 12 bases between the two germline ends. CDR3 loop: CASSWAGDGNQPQHF. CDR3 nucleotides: TGCGCCAGCAGCTGGGCAGGGGATGGCAATCAGCCCCAGCATTTT.

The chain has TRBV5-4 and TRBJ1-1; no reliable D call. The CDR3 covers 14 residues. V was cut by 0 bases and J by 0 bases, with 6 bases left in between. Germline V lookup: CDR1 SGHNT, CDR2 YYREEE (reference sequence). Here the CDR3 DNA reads TGTGCCAGCAGCTTGGACAGAGTGAACACTGAAGCTTTCTTT. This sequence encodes CASSLDRVNTEAFF.

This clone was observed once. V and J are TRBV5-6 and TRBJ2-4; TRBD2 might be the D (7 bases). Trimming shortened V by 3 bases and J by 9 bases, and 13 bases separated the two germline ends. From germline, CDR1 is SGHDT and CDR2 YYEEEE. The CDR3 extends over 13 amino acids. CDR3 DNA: TGTGCCAGCAGCTCGGGGGGACAACGCATTCAGTACTTC. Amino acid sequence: CASSSGGQRIQYF.

CDR3 protein: CVRSLDPPTETINYGYTF. The CDR3 coding sequence is TGTGTCAGAAGCTTAGACCCACCGACAGAGACGATTAACTATGGCTACACCTTC. The gene calls are TRBV7-5 and TRBJ1-2; the D call TRBD1 from the table was never checked on the DNA. TRBV7-5 is annotated as a pseudogene. CDR3 length equals 18 residues.

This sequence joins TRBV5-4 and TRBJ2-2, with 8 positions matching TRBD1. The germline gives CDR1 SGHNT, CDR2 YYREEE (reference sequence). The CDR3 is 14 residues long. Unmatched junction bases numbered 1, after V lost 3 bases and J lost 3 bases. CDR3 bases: TGTGCCAGCAGCTCGGGACAGGACACCGGGGAGCTGTTTTTT. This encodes CASSSGQDTGELFF.

The CDR3 reads CASSLGVPLSTQYF. The CDR3 bases are TGTGCCAGCAGCTTAGGGGTTCCCCTGAGTACGCAGTATTTT. The chain is built from TRBV14 and TRBJ2-3; TRBD1 might be the D (5 bases). Germline V lookup: CDR1 SGHDN, CDR2 FVKESK. V lost 5 bases, J lost 8 bases, and 17 bases lay in between. The CDR3 runs 14 residues. Using reference TRBV14 and TRBJ2-3 for the parts outside the CDR3, the full variable domain is EAGVTQFPSHSVIEKGQTVTLRCDPISGHDNLYWYRRVMGKEIKFLLHFVKESKQDESGMPNNRFLAERTGGTYSTLKVQPAELEDSGVYFCASSLGVPLSTQYFGPGTRLTVL.

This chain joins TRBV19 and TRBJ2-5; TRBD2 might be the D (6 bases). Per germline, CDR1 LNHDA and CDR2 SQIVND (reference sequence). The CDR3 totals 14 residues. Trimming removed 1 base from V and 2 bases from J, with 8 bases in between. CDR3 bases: TGTGCCAGTAGTATAGTGGCGGGACAAGAGACCCAGTACTTC. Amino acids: CASSIVAGQETQYF.

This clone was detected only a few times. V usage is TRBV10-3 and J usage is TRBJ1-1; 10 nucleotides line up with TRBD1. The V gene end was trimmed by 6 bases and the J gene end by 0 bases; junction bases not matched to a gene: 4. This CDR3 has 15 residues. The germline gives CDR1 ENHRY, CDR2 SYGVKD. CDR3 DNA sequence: TGTGCCATCAGCCCTGGGACAGGGGTGAACACTGAAGCTTTCTTT. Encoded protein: CAISPGTGVNTEAFF.

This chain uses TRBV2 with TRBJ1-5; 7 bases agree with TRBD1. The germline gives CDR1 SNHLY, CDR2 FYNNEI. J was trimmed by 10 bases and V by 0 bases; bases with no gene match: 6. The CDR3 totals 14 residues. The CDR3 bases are TGTGCCAGCAGTGAAGCGACAGGGTGGGAACCCCAGCATTTT. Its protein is CASSEATGWEPQHF.

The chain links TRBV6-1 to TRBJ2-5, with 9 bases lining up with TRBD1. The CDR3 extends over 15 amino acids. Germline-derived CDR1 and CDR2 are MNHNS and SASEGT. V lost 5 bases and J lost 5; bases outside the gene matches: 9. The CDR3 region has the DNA TGTGCCAGCAGTCCCGGGACAGGGAATAGGGAGACCCAGTACTTC. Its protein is CASSPGTGNRETQYF.

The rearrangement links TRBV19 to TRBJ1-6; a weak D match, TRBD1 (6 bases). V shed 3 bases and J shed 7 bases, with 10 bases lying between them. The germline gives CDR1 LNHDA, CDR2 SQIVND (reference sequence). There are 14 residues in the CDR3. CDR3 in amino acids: CASSIGQRNSPLHF. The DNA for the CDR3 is TGTGCCAGTAGTATCGGACAGAGAAATTCACCCCTCCACTTT.